This T cell receptor (beta chain) was recorded in a study of identifying expanded T cells in peripheral blood. Overall study results and limits: Over around two and four weeks, about 17 and 20 clones changed, versus approximately 1.1 between replicates. Clone count variance between roughly two-week samples rose with total template count.

As to this clone: The antigen remains undetermined.

Repertoires were generated with immunoSEQ multiplex PCR, while TCRdb's copy carries only in-frame clones and drops some. The data hold 91,000 or so clones, with around nine tenths observed a single time. Healthy donors had no documented immune events, such as infections, while sampled. The origin of this receptor is a person between 18 and 70 years old in good health. Material for sequencing was blood.

As DNA, the CDR3 is TGTGCCAGCAGCTTAGAGGGGAATCCAGCGGGAGGTCCCAAAAACATTCAGTACTTC. Translated: CASSLEGNPAGGPKNIQYF. The chain carries TRBV11-3 and TRBJ2-4; 9 nucleotides line up with TRBD2. V lost 0 bases, J lost 2 bases, and 11 bases stayed unmatched. CDR3 length equals 19 residues. CDR1 and CDR2 (germline): SGHNT, YENEEA.